The 9 T cell receptor beta chains below come from one sample, sequenced in a study of shared clonotypes between healthy human individuals. Assay used: immunoSEQ multiplex PCR; TCRdb lists only in-frame clones, some missing. The sample has about 960,000 clones; approximately 76% are singletons. Material for sequencing was memory CD4+ T cells sorted from blood. The subset here: CD45RA-negative fraction. Receptors originate from a man aged 18 to 29 in good health.

Only one count was recorded for this clone. The rearrangement joins TRBV5-6 to TRBJ2-6; D is perhaps TRBD2 (6 bases). The V and J ends lost 2 bases and 0 bases respectively, with 15 bases between them. Germline lookup yields CDR1 SGHDT and CDR2 YYEEEE. CDR3 size: 18 residues. CDR3 nucleotide sequence: TGTGCCAGCAGCTTCGTCCAGGGACTCACCTCTGGGGCCAACGTCCTGACTTTC. Translation gives CASSFVQGLTSGANVLTF.

The chain couples TRBV11-2 to TRBJ2-7; D ambiguous. V lost 1 base, J lost 7 bases, and 8 bases lay in between. The CDR3 has 12 amino acids. Germline loops: CDR1 SGHAT, CDR2 FQNNGV. The CDR3 DNA follows: TGTGCCAGCAGCTTAGGCTGGGTGGAGCAGTACTTC. Translating it yields CASSLGWVEQYF.

This clone turned up a few times. This sequence joins TRBV6-1 and TRBJ2-1; D unclear. The CDR3 sequence is 17 residues long. Trimming took off 1 base at V and 6 bases at J, with 19 bases between the two ends. Germline V gene lookup returns CDR1 MNHNS and CDR2 SASEGT. The CDR3 DNA reads as TGTGCCAGCAGTGAAGGTCCGATCTATCGCCTCGGCAATGAGCAGTTCTTC. This codes for CASSEGPIYRLGNEQFF.

The chain carries TRBV5-1 and TRBJ2-5, with TRBD1 matching 8 bases. Germline assignment: CDR1 SGHRS and CDR2 YFSETQ. This CDR3 is built from 15 residues. V gave up 0 bases and J gave up 2 bases; unmatched junction bases: 3. The CDR3 DNA is TGCGCCAGCAGCTTGGGACAGGGGCTACAAGAGACCCAGTACTTC. It yields the protein CASSLGQGLQETQYF.

The chain joins TRBV28 to TRBJ1-1; D is unresolved. The CDR3 contains 14 residues. Germline V CDR1 and CDR2: MDHEN, SYDVKM. Trimming shortened V by 3 bases and J by 3 bases, and 11 bases separated the two germline ends. Here the CDR3 DNA reads TGTGCCAGCAGTTTGGCCTTTAGGGACACTGAAGCTTTCTTT. This codes for CASSLAFRDTEAFF.

The gene calls are TRBV23-1 and TRBJ2-6, with D hard to call. TRBV23-1 is an ORF, with its function uncertain. Trimming stripped 3 bases from V and 0 bases from J, with 6 bases between. This CDR3 is 15 amino acids long. In DNA form, the CDR3 reads TGCGCCAGCAGTCAGCCAGGCTCTGGGGCCAACGTCCTGACTTTC. It is translated as CASSQPGSGANVLTF.

This clone has only one observation. The genes are TRBV1 and TRBJ2-5; TRBD2 was called by the table and not checked on the DNA. TRBV1 is annotated as a pseudogene. The length of the CDR3 is 16 residues. The DNA of the CDR3 is TGCACCAGCAGCCCGCATTGGGCGGGAGGGGGGGAGACCCAGTACTTC. It specifies CTSSPHWAGGGETQYF.

The chain is built from TRBV5-6 and TRBJ2-7, with 8 nucleotides matching TRBD2. V gave up 5 bases and J gave up 7 bases; unmatched junction bases: 8. CDR3 length: 13 amino acids. Germline V gene lookup returns CDR1 SGHDT and CDR2 YYEEEE. The CDR3 loop is CASSYELAGEQYF. Written as DNA, the CDR3 is TGTGCCAGCAGTTATGAGTTAGCGGGAGAGCAGTACTTC.

The gene calls are TRBV18 and TRBJ1-6, with a weak D call TRBD1 (6 bases). The V and J ends lost 2 bases and 9 bases respectively, with 11 bases between them. CDR3 length: 14 amino acids. From germline, CDR1 is KGHSH and CDR2 LQKENI. Here the CDR3 reads CASSPGGGGSPLHF. The CDR3 bases are TGTGCCAGCTCACCAGGGGGCGGAGGTTCACCCCTCCACTTT.